This T cell receptor beta chain is from a study of CD8+ T cells in alopecia areata. General study findings and limits: In patients, TCRs were shared less clearly than in mice, and HLA may possibly be involved. Alopecia totalis/universalis scalp especially showed more expanded CD8+ clones than normal scalp.

The CDR3 extends over 14 amino acids. CDR1 is NNHDY, CDR2 SYVADS, per germline. Trimming took 5 bases from V and 3 from J; bases not matched to a gene: 8. The authors extracted RNA and reverse transcribed it into cDNA as the sequencing template. Sequenced by immunoSEQ multiplex PCR; TCRdb stores in-frame clones only, minus some. This sample carries approximately 110,000 clones, none of them present only once. There are a few counts of this clone. Its antigen is undetermined. Gene names and germline refer to mouse. The read ends 4 residues early relative to the CDR3; the germline J gene fills the gap. This clonotype was sampled from a C3H/HeJ mouse with alopecia areata. The strain's MHC: H2-k. The sequencing sample was made of lesional skin. The V call is TRBV13-3, the J call TRBJ2-7; 7 bases are a match to TRBD1. Incomplete CDR3 DNA: TGTGCCAGCAGCCCGCGGGACAGCCTCTAT. Its translation: CASSPRDSLY. The CDR3 as a whole reads CASSPRDSLYEQYF.